These 17 T cell receptor beta chains originate from one sample sequenced in a study of blood T cell repertoires in COVID-19. Clones were read by immunoSEQ multiplex PCR, and TCRdb kept only the in-frame ones, dropping some. The table has 300,000 to 400,000 clones, roughly nine tenths seen once; the top ten hold 3%. Sequenced input: peripheral blood. The receptors derive from a young woman with COVID-19, enrolled during active disease.

V gene TRBV10-1 combines with J gene TRBJ2-3; D may be TRBD2 (5 bases). The length of the CDR3 is 14 residues. Germline lookup yields CDR1 WNHNN and CDR2 SYGVQD (reference sequence). Trimming removed 0 bases from V and 6 bases from J, with 10 bases in between. This CDR3 is CASSESTWRDTQYF. Written as DNA, the CDR3 is TGCGCCAGCAGTGAGTCGACCTGGAGGGATACGCAGTATTTT.

The chain carries TRBV7-2 and TRBJ2-7, with 10 bases matching TRBD2. V was clipped by 4 bases and J by 4 bases; unmatched bases: 19. CDR1 SGHTA and CDR2 FQGNSA come from the germline V gene. The CDR3 runs to 19 residues. In DNA, the CDR3 is TGTGCCAGCAGCTCTGGAGTAGCGGGAGGCACCCCGCACCATTACGAGCAGTACGTC. The encoded protein is CASSSGVAGGTPHHYEQYV.

The chain employs TRBV30 and TRBJ2-1; D is possibly TRBD1 (6 bases). Between the trimmed V and J ends, which lost 2 bases and 4 bases, there was a span of 9 bases. CDR1 GTSNPN and CDR2 SVGIG come from the germline V gene (reference sequence). The CDR3 loop spans 13 amino acids. CDR3 loop: CAWSPDRYNEQFF. CDR3 in DNA: TGTGCCTGGAGTCCCGACAGGTACAATGAGCAGTTCTTC.

The V and J genes are TRBV19 and TRBJ2-7; 9 nucleotides agree with TRBD2. V lost 0 bases to trimming and J lost 4 bases; unmatched junction nucleotides: 13. The CDR3 covers 18 residues. Germline lookup yields CDR1 LNHDA and CDR2 SQIVND (reference sequence). The chain's CDR3 is CASSIEDSGRRKGYEQYV. The CDR3 DNA follows: TGTGCCAGTAGTATAGAGGATAGCGGGAGACGGAAGGGATACGAGCAGTACGTC.

The J gene is TRBJ2-7, the V gene TRBV6-5, with 8 bases matching TRBD2. Germline assignment: CDR1 MNHEY and CDR2 SVGAGI. The ends lost 6 bases at V and 3 bases at J; junction bases unmatched: 7. There are 14 residues in the CDR3. The CDR3 nucleotides read TGTGCCAGCAGACCGAGCGGGAGTAACTACGAGCAGTACGTC. Translated, it gives CASRPSGSNYEQYV.

The chain links TRBV11-2 to TRBJ1-1, with D perhaps matching TRBD1 (5 bases). Trimming removed 5 bases at V and 8 bases at J, with 15 bases between. The germline gives CDR1 SGHAT, CDR2 FQNNGV. CDR3 length: 13 amino acids. CDR3 DNA: TGTGCCAGCAGCCCGGACTCGGGGGACGAAGCTTTCTTT. Amino acids: CASSPDSGDEAFF.

This clone came up a few times. This chain uses TRBV6-6 with TRBJ2-4; D unresolved. Trimming stripped 2 bases from V and 9 bases from J, with 11 bases between. Germline V lookup: CDR1 MNHNY, CDR2 SVGAGI (reference sequence). This CDR3 has 13 amino acids. In nucleotides, the CDR3 is TGTGCCAGCAGTTACACTGATATCCTCATTCAGTACTTC. Translation gives CASSYTDILIQYF.

The chain recombines TRBV15 with TRBJ2-3; tentative D call: TRBD2 (6 bases). The germline V gene encodes CDR1 LNHNV and CDR2 YYDKDF (reference sequence). Trimming removed 6 bases from V and 2 bases from J, with 24 bases in between. The CDR3 is 18 amino acids. The CDR3 sequence: CATSIALGLAKNTDTQYF. CDR3 sequence (DNA): TGTGCCACCAGTATCGCCCTTGGGCTAGCGAAAAACACAGATACGCAGTATTTT. Full variable domain (outside the CDR3, taken from reference TRBV15 and TRBJ2-3): DAMVIQNPRYQVTQFGKPVTLSCSQTLNHNVMYWYQQKSSQAPKLLFHYYDKDFNNEADTPDNFQSRRPNTSFCFLDIRSPGLGDTAMYLCATSIALGLAKNTDTQYFGPGTRLTVL.

The V gene is TRBV3-1 (or the pseudogene TRBV3-2), the J gene TRBJ1-4; no definite D call. Germline values: CDR1 LGHDT, CDR2 YNNKEL (reference sequence). V was cut by 1 base and J by 1 base, with 10 bases left in between. This CDR3 spans 16 amino acids. The CDR3 sequence is CASSQGFVETNEKLFF. The CDR3 bases are TGTGCCAGCAGCCAAGGATTTGTAGAAACTAATGAAAAACTGTTTTTT.

The chain is built from TRBV20-1 and TRBJ2-1, with TRBD2 matching over 7 bases. This CDR3 has 12 residues. The trim removed 3 bases at V and 7 bases at J, leaving 3 bases unmatched. Germline V gene lookup returns CDR1 DFQATT and CDR2 SNEGSKA (reference sequence). The CDR3 DNA reads TGCAGTGCTAGTCGGGGGGAGAATGAGCAGTTCTTC. It is translated as CSASRGENEQFF.

The chain links TRBV27 to TRBJ1-1; D possibly corresponds to TRBD1 (6 bases). CDR1 and CDR2 (germline): MNHEY, SMNVEV (reference sequence). This CDR3 is 14 amino acids long. V gave up 1 base and J gave up 4 bases, with 10 bases separating them. DNA for the CDR3: TGTGCCAGCAGTTTATTACAGGGCCGCACTGAAGCTTTCTTT. Residues: CASSLLQGRTEAFF.

The chain joins TRBV5-1 to TRBJ2-5; D is perhaps TRBD2 (6 bases). Germline-derived CDR1 and CDR2 are SGHRS and YFSETQ. V lost 6 bases and J lost 1, with 16 bases in between. The CDR3 length is 15 residues. The CDR3 bases are TGCGCCAGCACCTCTGGGGGGACGACCCAAGAGACCCAGTACTTC. Its protein product is CASTSGGTTQETQYF.

The chain links TRBV11-2 to TRBJ1-1; TRBD1 agrees at 7 bases. The CDR3 is 15 residues long. The V and J ends lost 1 base and 7 bases, in that order; junction bases with no gene match: 9. Looked up from germline, CDR1 is SGHAT and CDR2 is FQNNGV. Written as DNA, the CDR3 is TGTGCCAGCAGCTTAGTCCCCAAGGGGGCTATTGAAGCTTTCTTT. As protein: CASSLVPKGAIEAFF.

This clone has just a few counts. The chain carries TRBV4-2 and TRBJ2-6, with 9 bases matching TRBD1. This CDR3 region has 17 residues. The trim removed 2 bases at V and 0 bases at J, leaving 2 bases unmatched. Germline V gene sequence: CDR1 LGHNA, CDR2 YNFKEQ. The DNA of the CDR3 is TGTGCCAGCAGCCAACGGGACAGGGTCTCTGGGGCCAACGTCCTGACTTTC. Translation gives CASSQRDRVSGANVLTF.

The CDR3 DNA reads TGTGCCAGCAGCCTGGGACTAGCGGGAGTCAATGAGCAGTTCTTC. It specifies CASSLGLAGVNEQFF. V gene TRBV6-5 combines with J gene TRBJ2-1; 14 bases map to TRBD2. The trim removed 6 bases at V and 6 bases at J, leaving 4 bases unmatched. Looked up from germline, CDR1 is MNHEY and CDR2 is SVGAGI. CDR3 length equals 15 residues.

The count of this clone is one. The chain combines TRBV4-2 with TRBJ2-1; tentative D call: TRBD1 (5 bases). This CDR3 spans 13 amino acids. Per the germline V gene, CDR1 is LGHNA and CDR2 is YNFKEQ. Deletions cut 1 base from V and 6 bases from J, with 7 bases between. CDR3 DNA sequence: TGTGCCAGCAGCCAAGGGGGCGCCAATGAGCAGTTCTTC. Its protein is CASSQGGANEQFF.

Written as DNA, the CDR3 is TGTGCCAGCAGCCAAGTTGGGGGACAGGGGGCTCGAGAGACCCAGTACTTC. It encodes CASSQVGGQGARETQYF. The chain links TRBV3-1 (or the pseudogene TRBV3-2) to TRBJ2-5; 12 positions match TRBD1. CDR3 length: 17 amino acids. Germline trimming cut 1 base from V and 4 bases from J; bases unmatched to any gene: 7. Germline CDR1 is LGHDT and CDR2 is YNNKEL (reference sequence).